The 27 T cell receptor beta chains below come from one sample, sequenced in a study of T cells in Graves' hyperthyroidism and ophthalmopathy (dated by TCRdb to between 2018 and 2021). Library creation used multiplex PCR. TCRdb records Illumina HiSeq 2000 as the sequencer. TCR beta CDR3 regions were amplified from RNA transcripts. A first-round RT-PCR of the TCR CDR3 used the HTBI primer set with the Qiagen OneStep RT-PCR kit. TCRdb itself trimmed the public reads at Q25 with fastp, ran MiXCR and retained productive beta chains. When rows share a CDR3 protein, they turn into one entry using the most common DNA and genes. For this sample there are over 500,000 distinct CDR3 sequences; about a sixth appear just once. The ten largest clones capture approximately 16% of the sample. Sequencing was performed on blood. The receptor source for this set is a woman under 30 with Graves' ophthalmopathy.

This clonotype was recorded many times. The V gene is TRBV3-1, the J gene TRBJ1-1; D uncertain. Trimming removed 4 bases at V and 4 bases at J, with 10 bases between. Per the germline V gene, CDR1 is LGHDT and CDR2 is YNNKEL (reference sequence). This CDR3 is built from 13 residues. This CDR3 reads CASSPQAITEAFF. The CDR3 coding sequence is TGTGCCAGCAGCCCGCAGGCGATCACTGAAGCTTTCTTT. The full variable domain, rest sourced from reference TRBV3-1 and TRBJ1-1, is DTAVSQTPKYLVTQMGNDKSIKCEQNLGHDTMYWYKQDSKKFLKIMFSYNNKELIINETVPNRFSPKSPDKAHLNLHINSLELGDSAVYFCASSPQAITEAFFGQGTRLTVV.

The sample holds many counts of this clonotype. The V call is TRBV6-1, the J call TRBJ2-1; 8 bases fit TRBD2. The CDR3 is 15 residues long. Trimming removed 5 bases from V and 0 bases from J; junction bases left unmatched: 3. Germline lookup yields CDR1 MNHNS and CDR2 SASEGT. Written as DNA, the CDR3 is TGTGCCAGCAGTAGACTAGCGAGCTCCTACAATGAGCAGTTCTTC. Its protein is CASSRLASSYNEQFF.

This clonotype came up a few times. The J gene is TRBJ1-2, the V gene TRBV29-1, with D possibly being TRBD1 (5 bases). V was pared by 4 bases and J by 2 bases, with 11 bases between. The germline CDR1 and CDR2 sequences are SQVTM and ANQGSEA. CDR3 length: 13 residues. The DNA of the CDR3 is TGCAGCGTTGGGGAAGGGACGAACTATGGCTACACCTTC. This gives the protein CSVGEGTNYGYTF.

This chain uses TRBV9 with TRBJ1-2; TRBD1 is a possible D gene (6 bases). Germline V gene data show CDR1 as SGDLS and CDR2 as YYNGEE. The length of the CDR3 is 16 residues. V was trimmed by 4 bases and J by 6 bases, leaving 22 bases between them. CDR3: CASSPPAAGAFHGYTF. CDR3 DNA: TGTGCCAGCAGCCCCCCGGCGGCAGGGGCCTTCCATGGCTACACCTTC.

The sample holds one count of this clonotype. The chain is built from TRBV4-3 and TRBJ2-7; 7 bases match TRBD1. Looked up from germline, CDR1 is LGHNA and CDR2 is YSLEER. V lost 0 bases, J lost 4 bases, and 9 bases stayed unmatched. This CDR3 has 16 amino acids. The CDR3, as DNA: TGCGCCAGCAGCCAAGATCTTTGGCAGGGGGAATACGAGCAGTACTTC. This encodes CASSQDLWQGEYEQYF.

The V gene is TRBV12-3 or TRBV12-4, the J gene TRBJ2-4, with TRBD2 as a possible D gene (7 bases). There are 17 residues in the CDR3. The V gene lost 0 bases and the J gene lost 7 bases, with 19 bases spanning the gap. CDR3 sequence: CASSLAVGGAHMNIQYF. DNA of the CDR3: TGTGCCAGCAGTTTAGCGGTGGGGGGGGCCCATATGAACATTCAGTACTTC.

The CDR3 loop reads CASSLPRGLAEAYNEQYF. The CDR3 nucleotides read TGTGCCAGCAGCCTCCCTCGGGGACTAGCGGAGGCGTACAATGAGCAGTACTTC. The rearrangement joins TRBV7-9 to TRBJ2-1, with TRBD2 matching 11 bases. The J call is uncertain, as TRBJ2-7 better fits the DNA end. Germline V CDR1 and CDR2: SEHNR, FQNEAQ (reference sequence). This CDR3 has 18 residues.

This clonotype was counted a few times. This chain connects TRBV6-6 to TRBJ2-5; 7 bases fit TRBD1. The CDR3 runs 14 residues. Per germline, CDR1 MNHNY and CDR2 SVGAGI (reference sequence). V was clipped by 2 bases and J by 5 bases; unmatched bases: 5. The CDR3: CASSYGTVRETQYF. Here the CDR3 DNA reads TGTGCCAGCAGTTACGGGACAGTAAGGGAGACCCAGTACTTC.

The sample holds a few counts of this clonotype. The rearrangement uses TRBV7-2 and TRBJ1-4; D possibly corresponds to TRBD1 (5 bases). V lost 5 bases and J 10 bases, leaving 23 bases between the germline ends. CDR1 is SGHTA, CDR2 FQGNSA, per germline. The CDR3 has 16 amino acids. The CDR3 reads CASSPRGEGPSGKLFF. Here the CDR3 DNA reads TGTGCCAGCAGCCCACGGGGCGAAGGCCCTTCGGGAAAACTGTTTTTT.

The sample holds many counts of this clonotype. The genes are TRBV28 and TRBJ1-3; 7 positions agree with TRBD1. Per the germline V gene, CDR1 is MDHEN and CDR2 is SYDVKM. The V and J ends lost 2 bases and 3 bases, in that order; junction bases with no gene match: 4. This CDR3 is built from 15 residues. CDR3: CASSLGGQRGNTIYF. As DNA, the CDR3 is TGTGCCAGCAGTTTAGGGGGACAGCGTGGAAACACCATATATTTT.

This clonotype has a handful of counts. This chain uses TRBV5-5 with TRBJ1-6, with TRBD1 identical over 10 bases. CDR1 and CDR2 from the germline V gene are SGHKS and YYEKEE (reference sequence). Trimming at V came to 0 bases and at J to 10 bases, leaving 4 bases not matched to a gene. The CDR3 covers 15 residues. The CDR3 protein is CASSLVVTGGSPLHF. CDR3 in DNA: TGTGCCAGCAGCTTGGTCGTGACAGGGGGCTCACCCCTCCACTTT.

This clonotype was seen at least ten times. The rearrangement joins TRBV20-1 to TRBJ2-5; D is undetermined. This CDR3 comprises 12 residues. The V end lost 6 bases, the J end lost 5 bases, and 13 bases lay between the germline ends. The germline V gene has CDR1 DFQATT and CDR2 SNEGSKA (reference sequence). DNA of the CDR3: TGCAGTGCATCCCCTCGATCGGAGACCCAGTACTTC. Its translation: CSASPRSETQYF.

In its sample, this clonotype was seen a few times. The chain has TRBV14 and TRBJ1-2; D gene unclear. Deletions cut 1 base from V and 4 bases from J, with 10 bases between. The CDR3 has 14 amino acids. CDR1 is SGHDN and CDR2 is FVKESK in the germline V gene. The CDR3 nucleotides read TGTGCCAGCAGCCAAGTCGGGGAGACCTATGGCTACACCTTC. As protein: CASSQVGETYGYTF. Full variable domain (missing parts from reference TRBV14 and TRBJ1-2): EAGVTQFPSHSVIEKGQTVTLRCDPISGHDNLYWYRRVMGKEIKFLLHFVKESKQDESGMPNNRFLAERTGGTYSTLKVQPAELEDSGVYFCASSQVGETYGYTFGSGTRLTVV.

This clonotype was detected many times. The V gene is TRBV12-3 or TRBV12-4, the J gene TRBJ2-5, with D perhaps given as TRBD1 or TRBD2 (5 bases each). The CDR3 is 14 amino acids. The V gene lost 7 bases and the J gene lost 7 bases, with 19 bases spanning the gap. The CDR3 DNA sequence: TGTGCCAGCAACGTGGCAGGGAGCAAGGGGACCCAGTACTTC. This gives the protein CASNVAGSKGTQYF.

This chain joins TRBV7-9 and TRBJ2-2; D is perhaps TRBD2 (5 bases). The V end was cut by 7 bases, the J end by 5 bases, with 20 bases between. The CDR3 runs to 16 residues. Germline CDR1 reads SEHNR; CDR2 reads FQNEAQ (reference sequence). The CDR3, as DNA: TGTGCCAGCACCCTCTTTGGGTCGGGAAAGACCGGGGAGCTGTTTTTT. Protein sequence: CASTLFGSGKTGELFF.

Ten or more counts support this clonotype. The gene calls are TRBV7-3 and TRBJ2-3; 15 nucleotides line up with TRBD2. The ends lost 6 bases at V and 4 bases at J; junction bases unmatched: 5. This CDR3 is 16 amino acids long. Germline V lookup: CDR1 SGHTA, CDR2 FQGTGA. This CDR3 is CASSWGLAGGADTQYF. The CDR3 bases are TGTGCCAGCAGTTGGGGACTAGCGGGGGGCGCAGATACGCAGTATTTT.

This clonotype was seen ten or more times. V usage is TRBV20-1 and J usage is TRBJ1-5, with a tentative D call TRBD1 (5 bases). The CDR3 has 13 residues. V lost 1 base to trimming and J lost 7 bases, with 11 bases between them. Germline CDR1 DFQATT, CDR2 SNEGSKA (reference sequence). CDR3 coding DNA: TGCAGTGCTAGAGTAAGGGGTGGACAGCCCCAGCATTTT. The encoded protein is CSARVRGGQPQHF.

This clonotype was picked up a small number of times. The chain is built from TRBV10-1 and TRBJ2-5, with 8 bases aligning to TRBD1. The J segment lost 1 base and the V segment lost 6 bases, leaving 4 bases of the junction unmatched. The CDR3 spans 14 residues. Looked up from germline, CDR1 is WNHNN and CDR2 is SYGVQD (reference sequence). The CDR3 loop reads CASRLGQGQETQYF. The CDR3 DNA is TGCGCCAGCAGATTAGGACAGGGCCAAGAGACCCAGTACTTC.

This chain links TRBV7-8 with TRBJ2-1, with 10 bases that match TRBD2. CDR1 and CDR2 from the germline V gene are SGHVS and FQNEAQ. This CDR3 has 17 residues. V was pared by 6 bases and J by 3 bases, with 11 bases of the junction left unmatched. DNA of the CDR3: TGTGCCAGCAGGACACTAATAGCGGGAGGCCGCTACAATGAGCAGTTCTTC. Translation gives CASRTLIAGGRYNEQFF.

This clonotype was observed a few times. The chain links TRBV20-1 to TRBJ2-3; 7 bases map to TRBD2. The CDR3 runs 14 residues. Unmatched junction bases numbered 4, after V lost 4 bases and J lost 0 bases. Germline V gene data show CDR1 as DFQATT and CDR2 as SNEGSKA (reference sequence). Here the CDR3 DNA reads TGCAGTGCTATCCCGGGAGGCAGCACAGATACGCAGTATTTT. This gives the protein CSAIPGGSTDTQYF.

This clonotype came up many times. The V call is TRBV27, the J call TRBJ1-1, with a weak D call TRBD1 (6 bases). The CDR3 has 14 residues. Trimming pared 6 bases from V and 3 bases from J, leaving 14 bases between. The V gene's germline CDR1 is MNHEY and CDR2 SMNVEV (reference sequence). The CDR3 DNA sequence: TGTGCCAGCAGCCTGACAGGAGTTCACACTGAAGCTTTCTTT. Its translation: CASSLTGVHTEAFF.

The V call is TRBV6-5, the J call TRBJ2-7; 9 bases match TRBD2. The length of the CDR3 is 15 residues. With 2 bases clipped from V and 0 bases from J, the junction kept 2 bases outside the gene matches. CDR1 MNHEY and CDR2 SVGAGI come from the germline V gene. Here the CDR3 reads CASSYGTSSSYEQYF. For the CDR3, the DNA is TGTGCCAGCAGTTACGGGACTAGCAGCTCCTACGAGCAGTACTTC.

This clonotype was counted many times. The chain couples TRBV10-3 to TRBJ1-1; D unclear. There are 13 residues in the CDR3. Germline-derived CDR1 and CDR2 are ENHRY and SYGVKD. V was trimmed by 2 bases and J by 4 bases, leaving 8 bases between them. CDR3 in amino acids: CAISEQIFTEAFF. The CDR3, as DNA: TGTGCCATCAGTGAGCAGATCTTCACTGAAGCTTTCTTT.

This clonotype has at least ten counts. The chain combines TRBV28 with TRBJ2-7; 10 nucleotides agree with TRBD1. V lost 7 bases to trimming and J lost 3 bases; unmatched junction nucleotides: 18. The CDR3 contains 18 residues. From germline, CDR1 is MDHEN and CDR2 SYDVKM. CDR3 in amino acids: CASIGTGDIQRGNYEQYF. The CDR3 DNA reads as TGTGCCAGCATCGGGACAGGGGATATCCAGCGGGGGAACTACGAGCAGTACTTC.

This clonotype was seen ten or more times. The V gene is TRBV7-6, the J gene TRBJ1-1, with unresolved D. Trimming left V 4 bases short and J 3 bases short, with 15 bases between. Germline assignment: CDR1 SGHVS and CDR2 FNYEAQ. The CDR3 runs 15 residues. CDR3 protein: CASSYLLPLDTEAFF. The CDR3 DNA reads as TGTGCCAGCAGCTACCTGCTGCCATTGGACACTGAAGCTTTCTTT.

This clonotype was seen ten or more times. The junction departs from germline at one end; a sequencing error may be responsible. The chain combines TRBV5-1 with TRBJ2-3; D ambiguous. The CDR3 length is 12 residues. Germline V gene sequence: CDR1 SGHRS, CDR2 YFSETQ. The CDR3 bases are TGTGCCAGCAGCTTGAGCACAGATACGCAGTATTTT. It codes for CASSLSTDTQYF. The variable domain in full, with the rest retrieved from reference TRBV5-1 and TRBJ2-3, is KAGVTQTPRYLIKTRGQQVTLSCSPISGHRSVSWYQQTPGQGLQFLFEYFSETQRNKGNFPGRFSGRQFSNSRSEMNVSTLELGDSALYLCASSLSTDTQYFGPGTRLTVL.

A few counts support this clonotype. The V call is TRBV6-1, the J call TRBJ1-3, with 9 bases identical to TRBD1. This CDR3 spans 19 amino acids. CDR1 is MNHNS, CDR2 SASEGT, per germline. With 5 bases clipped from V and 3 bases from J, the junction kept 17 bases outside the gene matches. CDR3 in DNA: TGTGCCAGCAGTTTAGCGGCCGACCTGGGACAGGGTTTTGGAAACACCATATATTTT. This gives the protein CASSLAADLGQGFGNTIYF.